This T cell receptor (beta chain) was sequenced during a study of cytomegalovirus exposure and HLA in healthy donors (dated by TCRdb to 2016 to 2017). Background for the entire study: According to a later analysis, one platform produced both the 110 or so validation repertoires and the roughly 660 repertoires of the first cohort. In addition to the first cohort of around 670 subjects, a separate validation cohort of approximately 130 different subjects was used. The study aimed to test whether cataloging public T cell receptors could reveal signatures of past pathogen exposure. To predict cytomegalovirus infection status, the study brought together high-throughput TCR immunosequencing, statistical association of individual TCRs with disease status, and machine learning.

The paper's findings and limits, for the study overall: A total of fewer than 200 TCR beta chains were listed by the study as associated with cytomegalovirus. Cytomegalovirus status was reported to be diagnosed by the classifier with high specificity and sensitivity in both the original and validation cohorts. A later analysis found that TCRs clustered in the first cohort also tended to co-occur in the roughly 120 validation repertoires, with 94% of cluster scores above 0. The authors suggested that the approach could potentially be generalized to other disease states and immunological phenotypes. Most TCR sequences were seen in very few donors, while some public TCRs were found in many individuals. A few of the identified cytomegalovirus-associated TCR beta chains were confirmed in vitro to be specific for cytomegalovirus antigens. A later analysis lacked HLA typing for the validation cohort, so it scored co-occurrence in that cohort across all 110 or so repertoires.

Donors formed part of the validation cohort, which comprised about 120 subjects and was distinct from the first cohort of under 800 subjects. The CDR3 sequence holds 10 residues, the cysteine and phenylalanine included. The read is trimmed to its CDR3 DNA, 30 bases read in frame from base 1. Concerning this clone: This clone's antigen is unknown. No much larger clone is present one base from it, and per-base qualities are unavailable.

The library was prepared using the immunoSEQ multiplex PCR assay. As for the authors' bioinformatics: A statistical classification framework was built to diagnose cytomegalovirus status from the catalog of TCR beta chain sequences. TCRdb carries this immuneACCESS record with in-frame sequences only. Its versions omit some clonotypes, under half of them owing to an unresolved V gene in the studies checked, with the rest unexplained. The V and J calls and clone size were taken over from that table, and D and trimming were inferred from the DNA. Here the sample has about 110,000 clones; approximately 85% occur a single time. The top ten clones comprise about 2.9% of the sample.

The specimen sequenced was PBMCs. The TCR originated in a woman aged 18-35 years in good health and CMV-seronegative. The sequence is built from TRBV21-1 and TRBJ1-1. TRBV21-1 is a pseudogene segment. For the CDR3, the sequence is CAGTRHKAFF. The DNA is as follows: TGTGCCGGGACTAGACACAAAGCTTTCTTT.